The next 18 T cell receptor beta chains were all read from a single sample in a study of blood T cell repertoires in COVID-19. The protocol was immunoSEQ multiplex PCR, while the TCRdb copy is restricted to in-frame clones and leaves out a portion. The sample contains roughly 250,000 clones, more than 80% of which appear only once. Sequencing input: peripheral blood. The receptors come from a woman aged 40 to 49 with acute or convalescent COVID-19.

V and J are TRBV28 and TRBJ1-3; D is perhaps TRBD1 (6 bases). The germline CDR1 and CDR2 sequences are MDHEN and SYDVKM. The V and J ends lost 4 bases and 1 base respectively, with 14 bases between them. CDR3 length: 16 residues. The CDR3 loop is CASSSPGGRSGNTIYF. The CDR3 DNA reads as TGTGCCAGCAGTTCCCCGGGGGGGCGGTCTGGAAACACCATATATTTT.

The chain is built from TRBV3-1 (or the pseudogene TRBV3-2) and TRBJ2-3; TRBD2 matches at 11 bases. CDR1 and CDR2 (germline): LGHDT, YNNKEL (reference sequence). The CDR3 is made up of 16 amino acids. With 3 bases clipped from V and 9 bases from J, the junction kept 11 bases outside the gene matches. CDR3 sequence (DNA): TGTGCCAGCAGCCAGGCCACTAGCGGGGGACCGAGAACGCAGTATTTT. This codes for CASSQATSGGPRTQYF.

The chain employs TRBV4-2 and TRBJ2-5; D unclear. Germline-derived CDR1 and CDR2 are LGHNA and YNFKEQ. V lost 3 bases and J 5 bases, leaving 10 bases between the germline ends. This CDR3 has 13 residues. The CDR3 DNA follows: TGTGCCAGCAGCCAGAAGTCCCAGGAGACCCAGTACTTC. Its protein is CASSQKSQETQYF.

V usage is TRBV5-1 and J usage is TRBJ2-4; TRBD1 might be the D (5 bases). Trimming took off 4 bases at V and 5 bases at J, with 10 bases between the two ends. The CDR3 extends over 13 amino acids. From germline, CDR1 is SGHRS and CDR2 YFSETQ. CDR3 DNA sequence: TGCGCCAGCAGCAATCCGACAGAAAACATTCAGTACTTC. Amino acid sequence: CASSNPTENIQYF.

Here the CDR3 reads CASSPYGGGAAEQFF. For the CDR3, the DNA is TGTGCCAGTAGTCCCTATGGAGGGGGGGCGGCGGAGCAGTTCTTC. The genes are TRBV19 and TRBJ2-1; a weak D match, TRBD2 (7 bases). CDR1 and CDR2 from the germline V gene are LNHDA and SQIVND (reference sequence). The CDR3 contains 15 residues. Trimming removed 5 bases at V and 10 bases at J, with 21 bases between. The whole variable domain, filled in from reference TRBV19 and TRBJ2-1, reads DGGITQSPKYLFRKEGQNVTLSCEQNLNHDAMYWYRQDPGQGLRLIYYSQIVNDFQKGDIAEGYSVSREKKESFPLTVTSAQKNPTAFYLCASSPYGGGAAEQFFGPGTRLTVL.

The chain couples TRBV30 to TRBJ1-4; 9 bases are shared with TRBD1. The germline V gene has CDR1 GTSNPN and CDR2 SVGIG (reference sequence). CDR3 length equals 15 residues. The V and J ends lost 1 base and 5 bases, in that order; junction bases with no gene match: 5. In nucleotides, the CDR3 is TGTGCCTGGAGTGCCCCCGGGACAGGGAATGAAAAACTGTTTTTT. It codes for CAWSAPGTGNEKLFF.

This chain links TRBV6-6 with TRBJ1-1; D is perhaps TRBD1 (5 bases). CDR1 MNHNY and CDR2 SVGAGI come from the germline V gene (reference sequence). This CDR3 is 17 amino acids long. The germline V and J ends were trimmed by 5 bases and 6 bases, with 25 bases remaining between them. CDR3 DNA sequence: TGTGCCAGCAGTCACGGGGGATGGGGGGTTGAAGGGGCTGAAGCTTTCTTT. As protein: CASSHGGWGVEGAEAFF.

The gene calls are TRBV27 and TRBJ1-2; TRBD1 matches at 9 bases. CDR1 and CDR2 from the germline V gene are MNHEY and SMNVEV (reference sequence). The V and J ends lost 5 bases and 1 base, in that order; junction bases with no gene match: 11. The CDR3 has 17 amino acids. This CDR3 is CASSVAGTGIFNYGYTF. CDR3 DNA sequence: TGTGCCAGCAGTGTAGCCGGGACAGGGATATTTAACTATGGCTACACCTTC.

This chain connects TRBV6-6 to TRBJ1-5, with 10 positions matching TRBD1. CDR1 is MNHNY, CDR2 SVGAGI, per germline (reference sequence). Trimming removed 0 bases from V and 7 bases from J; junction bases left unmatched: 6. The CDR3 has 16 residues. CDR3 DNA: TGTGCCAGCAGTTACTCGACAGGGGGCGTCCACCAGCCCCAGCATTTT. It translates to CASSYSTGGVHQPQHF.

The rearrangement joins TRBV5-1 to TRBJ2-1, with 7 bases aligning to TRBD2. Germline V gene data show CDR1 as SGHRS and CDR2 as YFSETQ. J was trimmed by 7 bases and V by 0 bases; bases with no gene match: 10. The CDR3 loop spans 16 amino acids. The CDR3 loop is CASSLAGGGGGNEQFF. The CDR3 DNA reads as TGCGCCAGCAGCTTGGCCGGCGGGGGAGGCGGGAATGAGCAGTTCTTC.

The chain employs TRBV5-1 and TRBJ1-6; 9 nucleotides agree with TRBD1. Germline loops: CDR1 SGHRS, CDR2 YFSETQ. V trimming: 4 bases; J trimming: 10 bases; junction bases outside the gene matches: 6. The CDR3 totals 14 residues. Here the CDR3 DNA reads TGCGCCAGCAGCCAACAGGGGGCAGAGTCACCCCTCCACTTT. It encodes CASSQQGAESPLHF.

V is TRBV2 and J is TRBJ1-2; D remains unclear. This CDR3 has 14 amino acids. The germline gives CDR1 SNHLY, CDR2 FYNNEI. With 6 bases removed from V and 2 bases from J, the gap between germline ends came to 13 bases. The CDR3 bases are TGTGCCAGCAGAGCAGGAGGATCGAACTATGGCTACACCTTC. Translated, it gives CASRAGGSNYGYTF.

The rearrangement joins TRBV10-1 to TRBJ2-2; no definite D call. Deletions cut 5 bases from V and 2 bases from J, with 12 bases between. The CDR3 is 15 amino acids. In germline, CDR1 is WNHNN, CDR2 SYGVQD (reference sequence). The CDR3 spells CASSPDTANTGELFF. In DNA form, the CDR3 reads TGCGCCAGCAGTCCCGACACGGCTAACACCGGGGAGCTGTTTTTT.

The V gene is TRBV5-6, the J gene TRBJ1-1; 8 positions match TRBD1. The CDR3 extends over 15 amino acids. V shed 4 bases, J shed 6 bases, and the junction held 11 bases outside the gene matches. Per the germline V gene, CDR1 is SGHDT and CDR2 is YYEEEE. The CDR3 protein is CASSPGTGVFPEAFF. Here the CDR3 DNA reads TGTGCCAGCAGCCCTGGGACAGGAGTATTCCCTGAAGCTTTCTTT.

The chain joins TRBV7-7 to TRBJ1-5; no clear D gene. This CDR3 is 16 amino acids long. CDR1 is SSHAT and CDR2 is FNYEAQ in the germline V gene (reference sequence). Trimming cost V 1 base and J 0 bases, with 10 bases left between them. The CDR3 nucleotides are TGTGCCAGCAGCTTAGGGTCAGTTGATAGCAATCAGCCCCAGCATTTT. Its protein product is CASSLGSVDSNQPQHF. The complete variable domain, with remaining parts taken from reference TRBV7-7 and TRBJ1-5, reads GAGVSQSPRYKVTKRGQDVTLRCDPISSHATLYWYQQALGQGPEFLTYFNYEAQPDKSGLPSDRFSAERPEGSISTLTIQRTEQRDSAMYRCASSLGSVDSNQPQHFGDGTRLSIL.

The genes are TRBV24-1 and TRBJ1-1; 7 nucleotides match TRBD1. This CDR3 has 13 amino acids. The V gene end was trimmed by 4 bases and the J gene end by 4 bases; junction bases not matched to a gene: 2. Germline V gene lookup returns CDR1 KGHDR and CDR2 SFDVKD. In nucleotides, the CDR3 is TGTGCCACCAGTGAGGCAGGGGGCACTGAAGCTTTCTTT. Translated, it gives CATSEAGGTEAFF.

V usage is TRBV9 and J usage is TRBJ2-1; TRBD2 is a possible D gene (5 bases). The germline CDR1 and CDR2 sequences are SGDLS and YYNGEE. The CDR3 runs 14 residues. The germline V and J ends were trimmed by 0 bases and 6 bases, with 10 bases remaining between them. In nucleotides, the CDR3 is TGTGCCAGCAGCGTAGTTGGACTCTTCAATGAGCAGTTCTTC. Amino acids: CASSVVGLFNEQFF.

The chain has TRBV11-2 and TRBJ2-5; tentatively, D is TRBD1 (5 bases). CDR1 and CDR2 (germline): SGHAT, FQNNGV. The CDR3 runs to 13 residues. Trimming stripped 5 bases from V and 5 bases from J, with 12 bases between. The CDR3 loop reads CASSPAPGETQYF. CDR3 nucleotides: TGTGCCAGCAGCCCTGCACCAGGGGAGACCCAGTACTTC.